This TCR beta chain was identified during a study of sequential checkpoint blockade in melanoma. Study-wide context: Both treatment sequences were followed by maintenance nivolumab.

Libraries were prepared by immunoSEQ multiplex PCR; TCRdb keeps only in-frame clonotypes and omits some of them. The repertoire holds nearly 11,000 clones, with about four fifths as singletons. This CDR3 is built from 13 residues. CDR1 MDHEN and CDR2 SYDVKM come from the germline V gene. V was pared by 5 bases and J by 2 bases, with 9 bases between. Indicated treatment: randomized to nivolumab then ipilimumab (arm A) or the reverse (arm B). This chain uses TRBV28 with TRBJ2-5, with TRBD2 as a possible D gene (5 bases). The receptor was isolated from a human donor with melanoma. The material was CD8+ T cells sorted from blood (inferred from file names), obtained from a patient given nivolumab and ipilimumab in sequence. The DNA of the CDR3 is TGTGCCAGCAGTGGCAGACTACAAGAGACCCAGTACTTC. It is translated as CASSGRLQETQYF.